The T cell receptor (beta chain) under discussion was sequenced for a study of regulatory T cells in long-lasting Graves disease. Researchers made TCR beta libraries by using iRepertoire HTBI primers and running Arm-PCR on CDR3 regions. Each CDR3 protein gets one entry after TCRdb re-called the multiplex PCR reads with MiXCR. The sample carries over 450,000 distinct CDR3 sequences, about 22% recorded once. Time point defined: persistent/refractory GD, antithyroid drugs over 5 years with positive TRAb. From RNA extracted from PBMCs, the TCR library was made. The TCR comes from a female donor with Graves disease. Sequencing used peripheral blood mononuclear cells (PBMCs), obtained when the disease was refractory, from a patient treated with antithyroid drugs.

CDR3 in DNA: TGTGCCTGGAGTGTTGCGGACACCGGGGAGCTGTTTTTT. It yields the protein CAWSVADTGELFF. The chain joins TRBV30 to TRBJ2-2; D remains ambiguous. The ends were cut back, 0 bases at V and 3 bases at J, with 5 bases in the middle. The CDR3 runs to 13 residues. Germline-derived CDR1 and CDR2 are GTSNPN and SVGIG (reference sequence).